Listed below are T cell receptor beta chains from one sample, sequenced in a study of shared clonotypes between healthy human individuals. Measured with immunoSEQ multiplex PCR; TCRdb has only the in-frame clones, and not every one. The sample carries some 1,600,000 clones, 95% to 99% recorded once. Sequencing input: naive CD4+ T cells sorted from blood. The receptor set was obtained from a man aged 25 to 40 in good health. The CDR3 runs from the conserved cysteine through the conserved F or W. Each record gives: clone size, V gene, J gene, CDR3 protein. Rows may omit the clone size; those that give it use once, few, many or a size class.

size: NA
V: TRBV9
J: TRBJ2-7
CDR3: CASSVDRVPYEQYF

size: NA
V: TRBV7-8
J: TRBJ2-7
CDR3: CASSLRGRGYEQYF

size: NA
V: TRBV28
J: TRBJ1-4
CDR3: CASSFFDFAGATNEKLFF

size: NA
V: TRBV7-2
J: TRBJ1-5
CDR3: CASRPSPVGQPQHF

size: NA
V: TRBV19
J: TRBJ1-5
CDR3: CASKSIMVNQPQHF

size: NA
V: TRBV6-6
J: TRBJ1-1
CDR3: CASSPLGQGLTEAFF

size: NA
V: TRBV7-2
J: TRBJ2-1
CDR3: CASSVGAGVFYNEQFF

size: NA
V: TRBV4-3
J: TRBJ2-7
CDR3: CASSQGGRGLGYEQYF

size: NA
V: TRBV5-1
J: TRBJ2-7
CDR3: CASSLTGQGSEQYF

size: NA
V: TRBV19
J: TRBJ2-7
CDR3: CASSINTRIYEQYF

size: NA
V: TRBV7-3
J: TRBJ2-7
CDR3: CASSSHLVYEQYF

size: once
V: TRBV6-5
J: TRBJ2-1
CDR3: CASSFPGGAGYNEQFF

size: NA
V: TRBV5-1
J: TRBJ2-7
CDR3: CASSHGQGSYEQYF

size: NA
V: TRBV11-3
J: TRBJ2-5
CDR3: CASSRGASGRGETQYF

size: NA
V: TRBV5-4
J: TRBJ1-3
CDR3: CASSLGGNSGNTIYF

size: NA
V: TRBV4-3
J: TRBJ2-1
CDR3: CASSPGTGPYNEQFF

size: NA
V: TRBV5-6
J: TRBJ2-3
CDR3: CASSLTGGPDPQYF

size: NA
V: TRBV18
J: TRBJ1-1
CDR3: CASSPLGENTEAFF